The clone carrying this TCR beta chain was found a few times. Its antigen remains unidentified. These data come from a study of T-cell memory formation after mild COVID-19. Notes on the study in general: Some clones that responded turned up in pre-infection memory, which suggests that cross-reactive memory joined in. Contracting clones localized mainly to CM and EM when CD4+ and mainly to EMRA when CD8+.

Constant-segment primers and 5'RACE yielded cDNA libraries for TCR alpha and TCR beta, each carrying sample barcodes and UMIs. TCRdb itself ran the 5' RACE reads through MiXCR, one entry per CDR3 protein. The sample lists about 450,000 distinct CDR3 sequences; about 25% were seen once. The CDR3 spans 17 residues. V lost 3 bases and J lost 1, with 13 bases in between. From germline, CDR1 is LGHNA and CDR2 YNFKEQ. This receptor was taken from an adult woman who had mild COVID-19 (a few samples of this study predate the infection). Cell type and time point are not known. The chain couples TRBV4-2 to TRBJ2-6; the D gene is possibly TRBD1 (5 bases). Material: PBMCs or a T cell subset sorted from them (not recorded which). CDR3: CASSQDQGISGANVLTF. The CDR3 region has the DNA TGTGCCAGCAGCCAGGATCAGGGTATTTCTGGGGCCAACGTCCTGACTTTC.